This T cell receptor (beta chain) was observed in a study of blood T cell repertoires in COVID-19. Study context: Sites across the United States, Italy and Spain contributed samples from acute and convalescent COVID-19.

Germline V gene lookup returns CDR1 SGHRS and CDR2 YFSETQ. Germline trimming cut 3 bases from V and 3 bases from J; bases unmatched to any gene: 8. The CDR3 spans 16 residues. Under the authors' procedure: Amplified reference gene primers provided the basis for estimating nucleated cell counts. Some clones are missing from TCRdb's copy, which holds only in-frame ones; the method was immunoSEQ multiplex PCR. D and trimming were read from the DNA, whereas the V and J calls and clone size are those reported in that table. The sample has about 240,000 clones, roughly 90% seen once. The chain recombines TRBV5-1 with TRBJ2-2, with TRBD2 matching 7 bases. What was sequenced was peripheral blood. The receptor was isolated from a man aged 55 to 70 who had recovered from COVID-19. The CDR3 loop is CASSSGRSSDTGELFF. DNA for the CDR3: TGCGCCAGCAGCTCCGGGAGGAGTAGTGACACCGGGGAGCTGTTTTTT. The full variable domain, rest sourced from reference TRBV5-1 and TRBJ2-2, is KAGVTQTPRYLIKTRGQQVTLSCSPISGHRSVSWYQQTPGQGLQFLFEYFSETQRNKGNFPGRFSGRQFSNSRSEMNVSTLELGDSALYLCASSSGRSSDTGELFFGEGSRLTVL.